A single sample gave rise to the 14 T cell receptor beta chains below, sequenced in a study of blood T cell repertoires in COVID-19. Measured with immunoSEQ multiplex PCR; TCRdb has only the in-frame clones, and not every one. The sample records some 270,000 clones, 89% being singletons. The sample comprised peripheral blood. The receptors come from a middle-aged woman who had recovered from COVID-19.

The V gene is TRBV5-1, the J gene TRBJ2-5; 11 bases map to TRBD2. Trimming took 3 bases from V and 2 from J; bases not matched to a gene: 6. Germline V gene lookup returns CDR1 SGHRS and CDR2 YFSETQ. The length of the CDR3 is 16 residues. The CDR3 loop reads CASSSPGLAAQETQYF. In nucleotides, the CDR3 is TGCGCCAGCAGCTCCCCGGGACTAGCGGCACAAGAGACCCAGTACTTC.

The chain combines TRBV18 with TRBJ1-1; 7 nucleotides match TRBD1. The J segment lost 6 bases and the V segment lost 4 bases, leaving 8 bases of the junction unmatched. The germline gives CDR1 KGHSH, CDR2 LQKENI. This CDR3 is 14 amino acids long. CDR3 sequence (DNA): TGTGCCAGCTCACAAGCAGGGGGATCGGCTGAAGCTTTCTTT. Its translation: CASSQAGGSAEAFF.

This sequence joins TRBV14 and TRBJ2-2; D gene uncertain. The CDR3 consists of 13 residues. The germline V and J ends were trimmed by 5 bases and 4 bases, with 8 bases remaining between them. Germline loops: CDR1 SGHDN, CDR2 FVKESK. The chain's CDR3 is CASSATTTGELFF. In DNA, the CDR3 is TGTGCCAGCAGCGCTACTACCACCGGGGAGCTGTTTTTT. Together with reference TRBV14 and TRBJ2-2, the CDR3 gives the full variable domain: EAGVTQFPSHSVIEKGQTVTLRCDPISGHDNLYWYRRVMGKEIKFLLHFVKESKQDESGMPNNRFLAERTGGTYSTLKVQPAELEDSGVYFCASSATTTGELFFGEGSRLTVL.

This chain connects TRBV5-1 to TRBJ2-2; 12 bases map to TRBD1. Trimming cost V 4 bases and J 4 bases; bases outside gene matches: 14. CDR1 is SGHRS and CDR2 is YFSETQ in the germline V gene. The CDR3 runs to 19 residues. This chain's CDR3 is CASSVGDRGPPVGTGELFF. The CDR3 nucleotides are TGCGCCAGCAGCGTTGGGGACAGGGGGCCCCCGGTGGGCACCGGGGAGCTGTTTTTT.

This chain connects TRBV25-1 to TRBJ1-4; no clear D. With 3 bases removed from V and 14 bases from J, the gap between germline ends came to 13 bases. Germline lookup yields CDR1 MGHDK and CDR2 SYGVNS. The CDR3 is 12 amino acids. The DNA of the CDR3 is TGTGCCAGCAGTGAGAGGGCAGATTGTCTGTTTTTT. Encoded protein: CASSERADCLFF.

The CDR3 reads CASSQGLAGSSEQFF. DNA of the CDR3: TGTGCCAGCAGCCAGGGACTAGCGGGATCGAGTGAGCAGTTCTTC. The rearrangement joins TRBV6-2 or TRBV6-3 to TRBJ2-1, with 13 nucleotides matching TRBD2. Per the germline V gene, CDR1 is MNHEY and CDR2 is SVGEGT. The CDR3 loop spans 15 amino acids. Trimming cost V 6 bases and J 9 bases; bases outside gene matches: 8.

This clone was detected a few times. The chain is built from TRBV10-3 and TRBJ2-5; 7 positions agree with TRBD1. CDR1 ENHRY and CDR2 SYGVKD come from the germline V gene. J was trimmed by 7 bases and V by 6 bases; bases with no gene match: 14. This CDR3 is built from 15 residues. In DNA form, the CDR3 reads TGTGCCATCAGCGCCGACAGGGTCTCGTTGGGGACCCAGTACTTC. Protein product: CAISADRVSLGTQYF.

This chain joins TRBV13 and TRBJ2-3, with D tentatively TRBD1 (6 bases). The germline CDR1 and CDR2 sequences are PRHDT and FYEKMQ (reference sequence). There are 14 residues in the CDR3. V lost 7 bases, J lost 7 bases, and 18 bases lay in between. CDR3 nucleotide sequence: TGTGCCAGCATCATACAGGGAGAGGGGTATACGCAGTATTTT. Its translation: CASIIQGEGYTQYF.

The chain uses TRBV9 and TRBJ2-1, with 9 bases fitting TRBD2. Germline V gene data show CDR1 as SGDLS and CDR2 as YYNGEE. This CDR3 is built from 16 residues. V shed 4 bases, J shed 7 bases, and the junction held 12 bases outside the gene matches. The CDR3 nucleotides are TGTGCCAGCAGCCCTCAGAGGCGGGGGGGCCTAAATGAGCAGTTCTTC. It is translated as CASSPQRRGGLNEQFF.

The V call is TRBV5-5, the J call TRBJ1-2; a possible D gene is TRBD1 (6 bases). Germline CDR1 reads SGHKS; CDR2 reads YYEKEE (reference sequence). V was cut by 2 bases and J by 4 bases, with 9 bases left in between. This CDR3 region has 13 residues. The CDR3: CASSLDRTYGYTF. The CDR3 DNA reads as TGTGCCAGCAGCTTAGACAGGACCTATGGCTACACCTTC. Complete variable domain (other parts from reference TRBV5-5 and TRBJ1-2): DAGVTQSPTHLIKTRGQQVTLRCSPISGHKSVSWYQQVLGQGPQFIFQYYEKEERGRGNFPDRFSARQFPNYSSELNVNALLLGDSALYLCASSLDRTYGYTFGSGTRLTVV.

The chain is built from TRBV7-2 and TRBJ1-1; D remains ambiguous. The ends were cut back, 5 bases at V and 3 bases at J, with 7 bases in the middle. Germline lookup yields CDR1 SGHTA and CDR2 FQGNSA. CDR3 size: 12 residues. The CDR3 bases are TGTGCCAGCAGCCGGGATCACACTGAAGCTTTCTTT. This codes for CASSRDHTEAFF.

The sample holds a few counts of this clone. The chain joins TRBV19 to TRBJ1-3; D is ambiguous. The V and J ends lost 8 bases and 0 bases respectively, with 8 bases between them. The germline CDR1 and CDR2 sequences are LNHDA and SQIVND (reference sequence). The CDR3 runs to 13 residues. This CDR3 is CASFPYSGNTIYF. CDR3 bases: TGTGCCAGTTTTCCCTACTCTGGAAACACCATATATTTT.

V gene TRBV7-5 combines with J gene TRBJ2-3; the table's D call, TRBD2, was not checked against the DNA. TRBV7-5 has pseudogene status. CDR3 length equals 18 residues. In DNA form, the CDR3 reads TGTGTCAGAAGCTTGCTATCGGGGGTCCGAACCTTCACAGATACGCAGTATTTT. Translation: CVRSLLSGVRTFTDTQYF.

V is TRBV18 and J is TRBJ1-1; a weak D match, TRBD1 (5 bases). CDR1 KGHSH and CDR2 LQKENI come from the germline V gene. There are 14 residues in the CDR3. The V gene lost 0 bases and the J gene lost 4 bases, with 9 bases spanning the gap. CDR3 loop: CASSPPGPSTEAFF. The CDR3, as DNA: TGTGCCAGCTCACCACCGGGGCCCTCCACTGAAGCTTTCTTT. The variable domain in full, with the rest retrieved from reference TRBV18 and TRBJ1-1, is NAGVMQNPRHLVRRRGQEARLRCSPMKGHSHVYWYRQLPEEGLKFMVYLQKENIIDESGMPKERFSAEFPKEGPSILRIQQVVRGDSAAYFCASSPPGPSTEAFFGQGTRLTVV.